The TCR beta chain under discussion was sequenced for a study of T cell repertoires in cytomegalovirus infection. TCRdb recomputed calls from the reads with MiXCR, one row per CDR3 protein. The table lists 150,000 to 200,000 distinct CDR3 sequences, roughly 14% of them singletons. Overall study findings and caveats: Frequencies of public TCR beta families were cumulated, and this identified carriers of CMV plus the relevant HLA. Ex vivo, HLA-C-restricted CMV-specific TCR beta clonotypes prevailed over the rest of the response.

CDR1 is KGHDR, CDR2 SFDVKD, per germline. The CDR3 is 14 residues long. Trimming removed 6 bases from V and 0 bases from J; junction bases left unmatched: 1. This clonotype was counted between two and nine times. As yet, its antigen is unknown. This receptor was taken from a human donor in good health (CMV status not recorded). Some clones in this sample may be carry-over from other donors' samples. The chain recombines TRBV24-1 with TRBJ1-5; TRBD1 matches at 7 bases. Sequenced material: PBMCs. The CDR3 is CATSRQGSNQPQHF. CDR3 bases: TGTGCCACCAGTCGACAGGGTAGCAATCAGCCCCAGCATTTT.